A single sample is the source of the 25 T cell receptor beta chains below, sequenced in a study of T cells in Graves' hyperthyroidism and ophthalmopathy. Template material for amplifying TCR beta CDR3 regions consisted of RNA transcripts. The primer set for the first-round RT-PCR of the TCR CDR3 was HTBI. One entry per CDR3 protein, called by TCRdb with MiXCR from the multiplex PCR reads. The table includes around 560,000 distinct CDR3 sequences, roughly 17% detected once. Sequencing was performed on blood. These receptor sequences come from a woman aged 18-29 years with Graves' hyperthyroidism.

This clonotype was counted ten times or more. The CDR3 sequence: CASSVSGDTQYF. The CDR3 DNA follows: TGTGCCAGCAGTGTTTCGGGGGATACGCAGTATTTT. V usage is TRBV2 and J usage is TRBJ2-3, with D maybe TRBD2 (5 bases). This CDR3 is 12 amino acids long. CDR1 and CDR2 (germline): SNHLY, FYNNEI. V lost 4 bases and J lost 6, with 8 bases in between.

Only a few counts were recorded for this clonotype. This chain's CDR3 is CASSQTPGGENSPLHF. In nucleotides, the CDR3 is TGCGCCAGCAGTCAAACCCCGGGAGGGGAGAATTCACCCCTCCACTTT. The chain carries TRBV5-1 and TRBJ1-6, with D possibly being TRBD1 (5 bases). The germline V gene encodes CDR1 SGHRS and CDR2 YFSETQ. The V and J ends lost 5 bases and 7 bases respectively, with 19 bases between them. The CDR3 contains 16 residues.

This clonotype was seen repeatedly, ten times or more. This rearrangement joins TRBV25-1 to TRBJ2-7; the match to TRBD2 covers 12 bases. V lost 2 bases and J lost 5; bases outside the gene matches: 10. This CDR3 is built from 17 residues. Per germline, CDR1 MGHDK and CDR2 SYGVNS. The CDR3 DNA reads TGTGCCAGCAGTGAAGGCCTAGCGGGAGGGCCTTTACACGAGCAGTACTTC. As protein: CASSEGLAGGPLHEQYF.

There are many counts of this clonotype. The rearrangement uses TRBV10-3 and TRBJ2-7; TRBD1 is a possible D gene (6 bases). This CDR3 comprises 13 residues. Between the trimmed V and J ends, which lost 2 bases and 5 bases, there was a span of 10 bases. CDR1 is ENHRY and CDR2 is SYGVKD in the germline V gene. The CDR3 region has the DNA TGTGCCATCAGTGAGAGTAGGGGGAACGAGCAGTACTTC. Its translation: CAISESRGNEQYF.

This chain connects TRBV7-2 to TRBJ2-7; no clear D gene. V lost 1 base and J lost 2, with 15 bases in between. Germline assignment: CDR1 SGHTA and CDR2 FQGNSA. This CDR3 spans 16 amino acids. CDR3 amino acids: CASSLGSWVSAYEQYF. The CDR3 DNA reads as TGTGCCAGCAGCTTAGGTTCTTGGGTGTCGGCCTACGAGCAGTACTTC.

This clonotype came up many times. The chain links TRBV12-3 or TRBV12-4 to TRBJ2-5, with D possibly TRBD2 on 5 matching bases. This CDR3 is built from 13 residues. V dropped 5 bases and J dropped 5 bases, with 12 bases sitting between them. The CDR3 here is CASSQLVLETQYF. The CDR3 coding sequence is TGTGCCAGCAGTCAACTAGTCTTGGAGACCCAGTACTTC.

This clonotype has more than one count but fewer than ten. CDR3 amino acids: CATRAGYNEQFF. CDR3 nucleotide sequence: TGTGCCACCAGAGCGGGATACAATGAGCAGTTCTTC. The chain is built from TRBV6-1 and TRBJ2-1; 7 bases are shared with TRBD2. V trimming: 10 bases; J trimming: 4 bases; junction bases outside the gene matches: 4. Germline CDR1 reads MNHNS; CDR2 reads SASEGT. CDR3 length: 12 amino acids.

This clonotype was detected only a few times. The genes are TRBV6-1 and TRBJ2-2, with D uncertain. The CDR3 loop spans 13 amino acids. Trimming removed 5 bases at V and 7 bases at J, with 11 bases between. CDR1 is MNHNS and CDR2 is SASEGT in the germline V gene. CDR3 DNA sequence: TGTGCCAGCAGTAAACGAGAGGACGGGGAGCTGTTTTTT. Amino acids: CASSKREDGELFF.

This clonotype has ten or more counts. The rearrangement joins TRBV3-1 to TRBJ2-5; D is perhaps TRBD2 (5 bases). The germline V and J ends were trimmed by 1 base and 5 bases, with 8 bases remaining between them. Germline CDR1 LGHDT, CDR2 YNNKEL (reference sequence). The CDR3 has 13 amino acids. The CDR3: CASSQGGEETQYF. In nucleotides, the CDR3 is TGTGCCAGCAGCCAAGGGGGAGAGGAGACCCAGTACTTC.

This clonotype showed up many times. The V and J genes are TRBV9 and TRBJ1-4; possibly TRBD1 for D (6 bases). Per the germline V gene, CDR1 is SGDLS and CDR2 is YYNGEE. The CDR3 contains 14 residues. Trimming removed 3 bases at V and 8 bases at J, with 14 bases between. The CDR3 sequence is CASSELGGGEKLFF. The CDR3 region has the DNA TGTGCCAGCAGCGAGCTAGGGGGAGGCGAAAAACTGTTTTTT.

This clonotype was recorded many times. The gene calls are TRBV6-1 and TRBJ1-1; no firm D call. Germline assignment: CDR1 MNHNS and CDR2 SASEGT. CDR3 length: 13 amino acids. Trimming stripped 3 bases from V and 8 bases from J, with 13 bases between. CDR3 DNA: TGTGCCAGCAGTGATTATTTTACAGAAGAAGCTTTCTTT. Translating it yields CASSDYFTEEAFF.

This chain uses TRBV12-3 or TRBV12-4 with TRBJ1-6, with D possibly TRBD1 on 6 matching bases. There are 15 residues in the CDR3. The V end lost 5 bases, the J end lost 1 base, and 9 bases lay between the germline ends. This chain's CDR3 is CASSEQGSYNSPLHF. As DNA, the CDR3 is TGTGCCAGCAGTGAACAGGGTTCCTATAATTCACCCCTCCACTTT.

This chain joins TRBV12-3 or TRBV12-4 and TRBJ1-5, with no clear D. V was clipped by 3 bases and J by 4 bases, with 7 bases between them. The CDR3 has 13 residues. The CDR3 DNA is TGTGCCAGCAGTTTGGCAGCTAATCAGCCCCAGCATTTT. Its protein is CASSLAANQPQHF.

This clonotype was picked up many times. The chain uses TRBV20-1 and TRBJ2-5; D remains ambiguous. The CDR3 extends over 13 amino acids. Germline V gene lookup returns CDR1 DFQATT and CDR2 SNEGSKA (reference sequence). Trimming removed 2 bases at V and 4 bases at J, with 11 bases between. The CDR3 sequence is CSARLVGRETQYF. The CDR3 nucleotides read TGCAGTGCTAGACTAGTTGGAAGAGAGACCCAGTACTTC.

This clonotype came up many times. This sequence joins TRBV29-1 and TRBJ2-3; D unclear. Germline CDR1 and CDR2: SQVTM and ANQGSEA. This CDR3 spans 14 amino acids. V lost 7 bases to trimming and J lost 0 bases, with 14 bases between them. In DNA, the CDR3 is TGCAGCGCAGGCCGGGCCCTAAGCACAGATACGCAGTATTTT. Protein product: CSAGRALSTDTQYF.

This clonotype was picked up many times. CDR3 in DNA: TGTGCCAGCAGTTTTGCCCCCAGTAGCGGAAAATTCTACAATGAGCAGTTCTTC. This translates into CASSFAPSSGKFYNEQFF. The V and J genes are TRBV28 and TRBJ2-1; D perhaps matches TRBD2 (6 bases). The CDR3 runs to 18 residues. V gave up 3 bases and J gave up 3 bases, with 21 bases separating them. The germline V gene encodes CDR1 MDHEN and CDR2 SYDVKM.

There are a few counts of this clonotype. The V gene is TRBV9, the J gene TRBJ1-1; no firm D call. Germline CDR1 and CDR2: SGDLS and YYNGEE. V was clipped by 0 bases and J by 1 base, with 4 bases between them. The CDR3 covers 13 residues. The CDR3 protein is CASSVGRNTEAFF. CDR3 sequence (DNA): TGTGCCAGCAGCGTAGGCAGGAACACTGAAGCTTTCTTT.

This clonotype was seen many times. The CDR3 nucleotides read TGTGCCAGCAGTTTGGGGAATGAGCACATTCAGTACTTC. It yields the protein CASSLGNEHIQYF. The rearrangement links TRBV28 to TRBJ2-4; no clear D gene. Germline-derived CDR1 and CDR2 are MDHEN and SYDVKM. This CDR3 spans 13 amino acids. V was clipped by 3 bases and J by 8 bases, with 11 bases between them.

The chain combines TRBV11-2 with TRBJ1-1; weak D call: TRBD1 (5 bases). The CDR3 consists of 17 residues. CDR1 is SGHAT and CDR2 is FQNNGV in the germline V gene. Deletions cut 8 bases from V and 0 bases from J, with 22 bases between. The CDR3 is CASGQERRGTLNTEAFF. The CDR3 nucleotides read TGTGCCAGCGGCCAAGAACGTAGGGGCACCTTGAACACTGAAGCTTTCTTT.

This clonotype was counted at least ten times. The chain uses TRBV7-8 and TRBJ2-7; TRBD2 agrees at 8 bases. The germline CDR1 and CDR2 sequences are SGHVS and FQNEAQ. V shed 1 base and J 3 bases; nucleotides not matched to a gene: 14. CDR3 length equals 18 residues. The CDR3 region is CASSLGTSSGANYYEQYF. The DNA of the CDR3 is TGTGCCAGCAGCTTAGGGACGAGTAGCGGGGCGAATTACTACGAGCAGTACTTC.

This clonotype was recorded a few times. The chain carries TRBV12-3 or TRBV12-4 and TRBJ1-4; possibly TRBD1 for D (5 bases). V gave up 6 bases and J gave up 6 bases, with 17 bases separating them. The CDR3 sequence is 15 residues long. In DNA, the CDR3 is TGTGCCAGCAGCCCCCGCGGGGCATTTTATGAAAAACTGTTTTTT. Encoded protein: CASSPRGAFYEKLFF.

This chain joins TRBV5-1 and TRBJ2-5; 11 nucleotides agree with TRBD1. Germline trimming cut 4 bases from V and 1 base from J; bases unmatched to any gene: 6. The CDR3 is 16 amino acids. Germline loops: CDR1 SGHRS, CDR2 YFSETQ. For the CDR3, the DNA is TGCGCCAGCAGCCCACGGACAGGGGGCATCCAAGAGACCCAGTACTTC. It encodes CASSPRTGGIQETQYF.

This clonotype came up a few times. J is TRBJ2-7 and V is TRBV12-3 or TRBV12-4; D assignment may be TRBD1 or TRBD2 (5 bases each). The germline V and J ends were trimmed by 8 bases and 1 base, with 18 bases remaining between them. The CDR3 is made up of 15 amino acids. The CDR3 spells CASAPAPGPSYEQYF. The CDR3 nucleotides are TGTGCCAGCGCTCCAGCACCGGGACCGTCCTACGAGCAGTACTTC.

This clonotype has ten or more counts. The chain carries TRBV27 and TRBJ2-1; TRBD1 might be the D (7 bases). This CDR3 is 13 amino acids long. The ends were cut back, 5 bases at V and 10 bases at J, with 15 bases in the middle. Germline assignment: CDR1 MNHEY and CDR2 SMNVEV (reference sequence). For the CDR3, the DNA is TGTGCCAGCAGTGGCGGGGACAGACACGAGCAGTTCTTC. Translation: CASSGGDRHEQFF.

V usage is TRBV29-1 and J usage is TRBJ2-1, with 7 bases matching TRBD2. Germline V gives CDR1 SQVTM, CDR2 ANQGSEA. V shed 6 bases and J 6 bases; nucleotides not matched to a gene: 2. This CDR3 spans 11 amino acids. This CDR3 reads CSVRTSNEQFF. The CDR3 nucleotides read TGCAGCGTCCGGACTAGCAATGAGCAGTTCTTC.